The 28 T cell receptor beta chains listed next were all sequenced from one sample in a study of blood T cell repertoires in COVID-19. Assay used: immunoSEQ multiplex PCR; TCRdb lists only in-frame clones, some missing. The top ten hold 27% of the sample, which has about 120,000 clones, about 85% seen once. Sequenced input: peripheral blood. The receptors were sampled from a woman of 80 years or more with acute or convalescent COVID-19.

The chain links TRBV1 to TRBJ2-1; the D call TRBD2 from the table was never checked on the DNA. TRBV1 is shown as a pseudogene. This CDR3 region has 11 residues. CDR3 DNA: TGCACCAGCCCTGGAGGCAATGAGCAGTTCTTC. Its translation: CTSPGGNEQFF.

J is TRBJ2-1 and V is TRBV6-5; D may be TRBD2 (5 bases). Germline V gives CDR1 MNHEY, CDR2 SVGAGI. With 2 bases removed from V and 7 bases from J, the gap between germline ends came to 6 bases. This CDR3 region has 12 residues. Here the CDR3 reads CASSYRGNEQFF. Here the CDR3 DNA reads TGTGCCAGCAGTTACCGGGGTAATGAGCAGTTCTTC.

V is TRBV6-6 and J is TRBJ1-1; TRBD1 is a possible D gene (5 bases). The V gene lost 6 bases and the J gene lost 1 base, with 12 bases spanning the gap. The CDR3 loop spans 14 amino acids. In germline, CDR1 is MNHNY, CDR2 SVGAGI (reference sequence). CDR3 amino acids: CASRDQTANTEAFF. The CDR3 DNA reads as TGTGCCAGCAGAGACCAGACAGCGAACACTGAAGCTTTCTTT.

The chain combines TRBV7-9 with TRBJ1-4; maybe TRBD1 (5 bases). The germline V gene encodes CDR1 SEHNR and CDR2 FQNEAQ (reference sequence). Trimming cost V 5 bases and J 0 bases, with 10 bases left between them. The CDR3 covers 15 residues. The CDR3 DNA is TGTGCCAGCAGCAAGGACACGTCAACTAATGAAAAACTGTTTTTT. It specifies CASSKDTSTNEKLFF.

The CDR3 region has the DNA TGTGCCAGTAGTCAGGGGCACTATGGCTACACCTTC. Translation: CASSQGHYGYTF. V usage is TRBV19 and J usage is TRBJ1-2, with D perhaps TRBD1 (6 bases). V was cut by 5 bases and J by 3 bases, with 7 bases left in between. The germline CDR1 and CDR2 sequences are LNHDA and SQIVND (reference sequence). There are 12 residues in the CDR3.

The J gene is TRBJ1-4, the V gene TRBV27, with D possibly TRBD1 on 6 matching bases. The germline gives CDR1 MNHEY, CDR2 SMNVEV (reference sequence). The CDR3 totals 16 residues. V was clipped by 6 bases and J by 8 bases, with 22 bases between them. The CDR3 loop reads CASRITGGGRREKLFF. Written as DNA, the CDR3 is TGTGCCAGCAGAATTACCGGGGGGGGGCGCAGGGAAAAACTGTTTTTT. Full variable domain (remainder filled in from reference TRBV27 and TRBJ1-4): EAQVTQNPRYLITVTGKKLTVTCSQNMNHEYMSWYRQDPGLGLRQIYYSMNVEVTDKGDVPEGYKVSRKEKRNFPLILESPSPNQTSLYFCASRITGGGRREKLFFGSGTQLSVL.

V gene TRBV2 combines with J gene TRBJ1-1, with D possibly TRBD1 on 5 matching bases. Trimming cost V 5 bases and J 8 bases, with 9 bases left between them. This CDR3 region has 11 residues. CDR1 is SNHLY, CDR2 FYNNEI, per germline. The DNA of the CDR3 is TGTGCCAGCAGTTATGACAGAGAAGCTTTCTTT. Protein product: CASSYDREAFF.

This clone has more than one count but fewer than ten. V gene TRBV29-1 combines with J gene TRBJ2-3, with 9 bases fitting TRBD2. The CDR3 is 14 amino acids. Germline-derived CDR1 and CDR2 are SQVTM and ANQGSEA. Losses at the gene ends were 3 bases for V and 3 bases for J; bases not matched to a gene: 4. Here the CDR3 DNA reads TGCAGCGTTGATCCAGCGGGGGGTACAGATACGCAGTATTTT. The encoded protein is CSVDPAGGTDTQYF.

The CDR3 is CASSGRRDNTEAFF. CDR3 nucleotide sequence: TGTGCCAGCAGTGGAAGACGGGATAACACTGAAGCTTTCTTT. The rearrangement uses TRBV27 and TRBJ1-1; D uncertain. Germline-derived CDR1 and CDR2 are MNHEY and SMNVEV (reference sequence). CDR3 length: 14 residues. The ends were cut back, 5 bases at V and 2 bases at J, with 12 bases in the middle.

The chain has TRBV15 and TRBJ1-5; D is undetermined. V was cut by 1 base and J by 9 bases, with 10 bases left in between. From germline, CDR1 is LNHNV and CDR2 YYDKDF (reference sequence). The CDR3 is 13 residues long. The CDR3 DNA reads as TGTGCCACCAGCAGAGGGTCCCGGGGGCCCCAGCATTTT. Translation gives CATSRGSRGPQHF.

This chain connects TRBV6-2 or TRBV6-3 to TRBJ2-7; maybe TRBD1 (6 bases). Germline V gene data show CDR1 as MNHEY and CDR2 as SVGEGT. Deletions cut 3 bases from V and 0 bases from J, with 12 bases between. The CDR3 runs to 15 residues. The CDR3 reads CASSYDRRTSYEQYF. The CDR3, as DNA: TGTGCCAGCAGTTATGACAGGAGAACCTCCTACGAGCAGTACTTC.

The chain couples TRBV5-1 to TRBJ1-1; the D gene is possibly TRBD1 (5 bases). Germline values: CDR1 SGHRS, CDR2 YFSETQ. Trimming took 1 base from V and 10 from J, leaving 26 bases between them. This CDR3 has 17 residues. The DNA of the CDR3 is TGCGCCAGCAGCTTGAGTGGGGATCTAGGAGGGGTACACGGAGCTTTCTTT. Translating gives CASSLSGDLGGVHGAFF.

The CDR3 DNA is TGTGCCAGCAGCTTATGGGGCTCCCGGGACAGCGATGTGGCTTTCTTT. It yields the protein CASSLWGSRDSDVAFF. V and J are TRBV7-9 and TRBJ1-1, with 7 bases fitting TRBD1. The V gene's germline CDR1 is SEHNR and CDR2 FQNEAQ (reference sequence). The V gene end was trimmed by 2 bases and the J gene end by 11 bases; junction bases not matched to a gene: 17. The CDR3 totals 16 residues.

This clone was detected only a few times. The junction differs from germline at one of its ends, possibly a read error. The V call is TRBV9, the J call TRBJ2-1; TRBD1 might be the D (6 bases). Germline V lookup: CDR1 SGDLS, CDR2 YYNGEE. This CDR3 is 9 amino acids long. The CDR3 is CASSGGPLF. DNA for the CDR3: TGTGCCAGCAGCGGGGGGCCTCTCTTC. Looking up the rest from reference TRBV9 and TRBJ2-1 gives the full variable domain: DSGVTQTPKHLITATGQRVTLRCSPRSGDLSVYWYQQSLDQGLQFLIQYYNGEERAKGNILERFSAQQFPDLHSELNLSSLELGDSALYFCASSGGPLFGPGTRLTVL.

This sequence joins TRBV3-1 (or the pseudogene TRBV3-2) and TRBJ1-5, with TRBD1 as a possible D gene (6 bases). The V and J ends lost 3 bases and 6 bases respectively, with 9 bases between them. CDR1 is LGHDT and CDR2 is YNNKEL in the germline V gene (reference sequence). The CDR3 is 13 residues long. The CDR3 DNA reads TGTGCCAGCAGCCACAGGGGTTTTCAGCCCCAGCATTTT. Residues: CASSHRGFQPQHF.

This chain joins TRBV18 and TRBJ1-5; perhaps TRBD1 as D (5 bases). Germline CDR1 and CDR2: KGHSH and LQKENI. This CDR3 spans 15 amino acids. Trimming cost V 3 bases and J 0 bases, with 9 bases left between them. Written as DNA, the CDR3 is TGTGCCAGCTCACCGACAGCAAATAGCAATCAGCCCCAGCATTTT. Amino acids: CASSPTANSNQPQHF.

This rearrangement joins TRBV7-9 to TRBJ2-5; TRBD1 matches at 8 bases. Trimming removed 4 bases from V and 2 bases from J; junction bases left unmatched: 6. The germline CDR1 and CDR2 sequences are SEHNR and FQNEAQ (reference sequence). The CDR3 spans 15 residues. This chain's CDR3 is CASSSDRTGQETQYF. Written as DNA, the CDR3 is TGTGCCAGCAGCTCCGACCGGACAGGGCAAGAGACCCAGTACTTC.

J is TRBJ2-1 and V is TRBV4-2; weak D call: TRBD1 (6 bases). Germline-derived CDR1 and CDR2 are LGHNA and YNFKEQ. CDR3 length: 15 residues. V was shortened by 6 bases and J by 0 bases, with 12 bases between the two germline ends. CDR3 sequence: CASRDSRHSYNEQFF. CDR3 nucleotide sequence: TGTGCCAGCAGGGACAGCCGCCACTCCTACAATGAGCAGTTCTTC.

Concerning this clone itself: Other DNA sequences in the sample encode the same CDR3. The chain joins TRBV12-3 or TRBV12-4 to TRBJ1-2; no reliable D call. CDR3 length: 12 residues. V lost 4 bases and J 4 bases, leaving 7 bases between the germline ends. This CDR3 reads CASSSGGYGYTF. For the CDR3, the DNA is TGTGCCAGCAGTTCCGGAGGCTATGGCTACACCTTC.

This chain connects TRBV27 to TRBJ1-3; D unclear. Trimming left V 6 bases short and J 0 bases short, with 6 bases between. Germline V gene data show CDR1 as MNHEY and CDR2 as SMNVEV (reference sequence). CDR3 length: 13 amino acids. CDR3 residues: CASRPSSGNTIYF. Written as DNA, the CDR3 is TGTGCCAGCAGGCCTAGCTCTGGAAACACCATATATTTT.

V gene TRBV28 combines with J gene TRBJ2-1, with TRBD2 identical over 8 bases. The germline V gene encodes CDR1 MDHEN and CDR2 SYDVKM. The CDR3 length is 19 residues. The V gene end was trimmed by 3 bases and the J gene end by 4 bases; junction bases not matched to a gene: 17. In DNA form, the CDR3 reads TGTGCCAGCAGTTTCTCGCCCGGGACTAGGGCTGTCCCTTACAATGAGCAGTTCTTC. Residues: CASSFSPGTRAVPYNEQFF.

This clone came up once. One junction end disagrees with the germline gene, perhaps due to a read error. The CDR3 DNA is TGCGCCAGCAGCTTGTCGAGAGCTTCCTCCGAGCAGTACTTC. It encodes CASSLSRASSEQYF. The J gene is TRBJ2-7, the V gene TRBV5-1; D is unresolved. The CDR3 sequence is 14 residues long. The V gene's germline CDR1 is SGHRS and CDR2 YFSETQ.

The chain is built from TRBV20-1 and TRBJ1-5, with 12 positions matching TRBD1. The CDR3 covers 16 residues. Germline trimming cut 3 bases from V and 7 bases from J; bases unmatched to any gene: 10. Germline V gene lookup returns CDR1 DFQATT and CDR2 SNEGSKA (reference sequence). The CDR3 nucleotides read TGCAGTGCTAGTATGTGGGGACAGGGGGCCGAACAGCCCCAGCATTTT. Residues: CSASMWGQGAEQPQHF.

The chain combines TRBV19 with TRBJ1-5, with D possibly being TRBD1 (5 bases). There are 14 residues in the CDR3. Germline CDR1 reads LNHDA; CDR2 reads SQIVND (reference sequence). The V end lost 1 base, the J end lost 2 bases, and 6 bases lay between the germline ends. The CDR3 region is CASSIAGGNQPQHF. DNA for the CDR3: TGTGCCAGTAGTATAGCGGGGGGCAATCAGCCCCAGCATTTT.

The chain uses TRBV21-1 and TRBJ2-2; the tabulated D call, TRBD1, remains unverified against the DNA. TRBV21-1 is classified as a pseudogene. The length of the CDR3 is 16 residues. Here the CDR3 reads CASSIGTGENTGELFF. Written as DNA, the CDR3 is TGTGCCAGCAGCATTGGGACAGGGGAGAACACCGGGGAGCTGTTTTTT.

The rearrangement joins TRBV15 to TRBJ1-5, with 7 bases identical to TRBD1. Per the germline V gene, CDR1 is LNHNV and CDR2 is YYDKDF (reference sequence). The CDR3 sequence is 16 residues long. The V and J ends lost 4 bases and 0 bases, in that order; junction bases with no gene match: 6. CDR3 coding DNA: TGTGCCACCAGCAAAGGGACAGCAGATAGCAATCAGCCCCAGCATTTT. Protein: CATSKGTADSNQPQHF.

The chain employs TRBV2 and TRBJ2-1; weak D call: TRBD1 (6 bases). Looked up from germline, CDR1 is SNHLY and CDR2 is FYNNEI. The CDR3 length is 13 residues. V lost 6 bases and J lost 4, with 10 bases in between. CDR3 in DNA: TGTGCCAGCAGAGGACAGTTTTACAATGAGCAGTTCTTC. This gives the protein CASRGQFYNEQFF.

The chain is built from TRBV3-1 (or the pseudogene TRBV3-2) and TRBJ1-1; D is ambiguous. The germline V gene has CDR1 LGHDT and CDR2 YNNKEL (reference sequence). The CDR3 spans 15 residues. Deletions cut 1 base from V and 5 bases from J, with 14 bases between. In DNA, the CDR3 is TGTGCCAGCAGCCAAGTAGTCACGGGAGGGACTGAAGCTTTCTTT. Amino acids: CASSQVVTGGTEAFF.